The 27 T cell receptor beta chains given below trace back to one sample, sequenced in a study of cytomegalovirus exposure and HLA in healthy donors. PCR employed 60 Vbeta and 13 Jbeta primers. Clones were sequenced by immunoSEQ multiplex PCR, and TCRdb holds only the in-frame ones, with some missing. The sample yields approximately 150,000 clones, roughly 80% seen once. The sequenced sample consisted of PBMCs. These receptors all come from a young man in good health and CMV-seronegative.

This clone was seen once. The gene calls are TRBV19 and TRBJ2-2; 11 bases fit TRBD2. The CDR3 is 16 amino acids. In germline, CDR1 is LNHDA, CDR2 SQIVND (reference sequence). The junction had 3 bases not matched to a gene; V was cut back by 5 bases and J by 1 base. The DNA for the CDR3 is TGTGCCAGTAGTCTCCTAGCGGGGGGGAACACCGGGGAGCTGTTTTTT. Protein product: CASSLLAGGNTGELFF.

The chain combines TRBV10-3 with TRBJ2-3, with a tentative D call TRBD2 (6 bases). V was shortened by 6 bases and J by 3 bases, with 16 bases between the two germline ends. In germline, CDR1 is ENHRY, CDR2 SYGVKD. The CDR3 extends over 15 amino acids. In DNA form, the CDR3 reads TGTGCCATCAGGCCTAGCGCCCTCCCGACAGATACGCAGTATTTT. Encoded protein: CAIRPSALPTDTQYF.

The chain links TRBV7-9 to TRBJ1-4; a weak D match, TRBD1 (5 bases). The germline V and J ends were trimmed by 7 bases and 8 bases, with 23 bases remaining between them. Germline-derived CDR1 and CDR2 are SEHNR and FQNEAQ (reference sequence). The CDR3 is 16 residues long. CDR3 sequence (DNA): TGTGCCAGCAACCCCCTGGCAGGGCAGGGTGACGAAAAACTGTTTTTT. Translated: CASNPLAGQGDEKLFF.

V and J are TRBV18 and TRBJ2-1; possible D gene TRBD2, 7 bases. Trimming took 6 bases from V and 7 from J, leaving 25 bases between them. This CDR3 is 17 amino acids long. Per the germline V gene, CDR1 is KGHSH and CDR2 is LQKENI. The CDR3 DNA sequence: TGTGCCAGCTCTCCCCGAGGAGCGGGAATAACAGGGAATGAGCAGTTCTTC. The encoded protein is CASSPRGAGITGNEQFF.

In its sample, this clone was seen a few times. V is TRBV30 and J is TRBJ1-1; 8 nucleotides align to TRBD1. The CDR3 loop spans 15 amino acids. Germline V gene lookup returns CDR1 GTSNPN and CDR2 SVGIG (reference sequence). The V and J ends lost 1 base and 6 bases, in that order; junction bases with no gene match: 10. The CDR3 region has the DNA TGTGCCTGGAGTGCGACAGGGGTGAGAAGGGCTGAAGCTTTCTTT. Protein sequence: CAWSATGVRRAEAFF. The complete variable domain, with remaining parts taken from reference TRBV30 and TRBJ1-1, reads SQTIHQWPATLVQPVGSPLSLECTVEGTSNPNLYWYRQAAGRGLQLLFYSVGIGQISSEVPQNLSASRPQDRQFILSSKKLLLSDSGFYLCAWSATGVRRAEAFFGQGTRLTVV.

The rearrangement joins TRBV10-2 to TRBJ1-1; no definite D call. Germline values: CDR1 WSHSY, CDR2 SAAADI. The CDR3 runs to 13 residues. With 4 bases removed from V and 2 bases from J, the gap between germline ends came to 8 bases. The CDR3 DNA is TGCGCCAGCAGTGTATACAGTAACACTGAAGCTTTCTTT. Protein sequence: CASSVYSNTEAFF.

The rearrangement uses TRBV18 and TRBJ2-3; D gene uncertain. This CDR3 has 15 amino acids. Germline assignment: CDR1 KGHSH and CDR2 LQKENI. V lost 1 base to trimming and J lost 2 bases, with 10 bases between them. The CDR3 sequence: CASSPQQMITDTQYF. The CDR3 DNA is TGTGCCAGCTCACCACAACAGATGATCACAGATACGCAGTATTTT.

This chain links TRBV2 with TRBJ1-2, with TRBD1 matching 8 bases. Germline V CDR1 and CDR2: SNHLY, FYNNEI. The junction had 9 bases not matched to a gene; V was cut back by 2 bases and J by 4 bases. The CDR3 has 16 residues. The CDR3 region has the DNA TGTGCCAGCAGTGAAACCCAGGGGGCGCTGGCCTATGGCTACACCTTC. This gives the protein CASSETQGALAYGYTF.

The chain joins TRBV11-2 to TRBJ2-7; D remains ambiguous. Trimming cost V 0 bases and J 3 bases, with 9 bases left between them. The CDR3 has 14 residues. Germline CDR1 and CDR2: SGHAT and FQNNGV. CDR3 sequence: CASSLEVRYYEQYF. The CDR3, as DNA: TGTGCCAGCAGCTTAGAGGTCAGATACTACGAGCAGTACTTC.

This clone was counted once. The CDR3 DNA is TGTGCCAGTAGTATTACGGGACAGGGCCACGAGCAGTACTTC. It codes for CASSITGQGHEQYF. The genes are TRBV19 and TRBJ2-7; 9 bases are shared with TRBD1. V lost 3 bases and J lost 5; bases outside the gene matches: 5. The CDR3 runs 14 residues. CDR1 LNHDA and CDR2 SQIVND come from the germline V gene (reference sequence).

This clone occurred once. The DNA for the CDR3 is TGTGCCAGCAGTTACGGGGGGGCGTCCACCTACGAGCAGTACTTC. It encodes CASSYGGASTYEQYF. This rearrangement joins TRBV6-5 to TRBJ2-7, with D possibly TRBD2 on 7 matching bases. The CDR3 contains 15 residues. Looked up from germline, CDR1 is MNHEY and CDR2 is SVGAGI. Between the trimmed V and J ends, which lost 2 bases and 2 bases, there was a span of 13 bases.

The chain links TRBV19 to TRBJ2-5; a possible D gene is TRBD1 (5 bases). Germline CDR1 and CDR2: LNHDA and SQIVND (reference sequence). CDR3 length: 15 amino acids. V shed 0 bases and J shed 4 bases, with 12 bases lying between them. CDR3 DNA: TGTGCCAGTAGTATAGACCGGCGCAGGGCAGAGACCCAGTACTTC. Translation: CASSIDRRRAETQYF.

The chain has TRBV4-1 and TRBJ1-3; unclear D gene. Per germline, CDR1 MGHRA and CDR2 YSYEKL. The V end was cut by 10 bases, the J end by 2 bases, with 15 bases between. This CDR3 comprises 14 residues. For the CDR3, the DNA is TGCGCCACCGCCGAGGGTTCGGCTGGAAACACCATATATTTT. It encodes CATAEGSAGNTIYF.

This clone was detected only once. The chain carries TRBV15 and TRBJ1-2; 7 nucleotides line up with TRBD1. Germline-derived CDR1 and CDR2 are LNHNV and YYDKDF (reference sequence). J lost 0 bases, V lost 1 base, and 8 bases had no gene match. The CDR3 is made up of 17 amino acids. The CDR3 loop is CATSRGNKGQTNYGYTF. The DNA for the CDR3 is TGTGCCACCAGCAGAGGAAATAAGGGACAGACTAACTATGGCTACACCTTC. The variable domain in full, with the rest retrieved from reference TRBV15 and TRBJ1-2, is DAMVIQNPRYQVTQFGKPVTLSCSQTLNHNVMYWYQQKSSQAPKLLFHYYDKDFNNEADTPDNFQSRRPNTSFCFLDIRSPGLGDTAMYLCATSRGNKGQTNYGYTFGSGTRLTVV.

This chain uses TRBV7-9 with TRBJ2-4; 8 bases match TRBD1. This CDR3 comprises 15 residues. CDR1 is SEHNR, CDR2 FQNEAQ, per germline (reference sequence). The V segment lost 5 bases and the J segment 4 bases; nucleotides outside the gene matches: 7. The CDR3 DNA is TGTGCCAGCAGCGCGACCAGGGACAGGAAAAACATTCAGTACTTC. This sequence encodes CASSATRDRKNIQYF.

The gene calls are TRBV11-2 and TRBJ1-5; D gene ambiguous. The CDR3 has 14 amino acids. Germline loops: CDR1 SGHAT, CDR2 FQNNGV. Deletions cut 2 bases from V and 0 bases from J, with 5 bases between. The CDR3 bases are TGTGCCAGCAGCTTAACAGATAGCAATCAGCCCCAGCATTTT. This encodes CASSLTDSNQPQHF.

This chain uses TRBV12-5 with TRBJ2-7; 8 bases are a match to TRBD2. In germline, CDR1 is LGHNT, CDR2 FRNRAP. The CDR3 length is 16 residues. J lost 0 bases, V lost 5 bases, and 9 bases had no gene match. The chain's CDR3 is CASGTLRGGPSYEQYF. For the CDR3, the DNA is TGTGCTAGTGGTACCCTTCGCGGGGGGCCCTCCTACGAGCAGTACTTC.

The chain joins TRBV2 to TRBJ2-1; D call uncertain. Per the germline V gene, CDR1 is SNHLY and CDR2 is FYNNEI. This CDR3 contains 12 residues. Trimming left V 6 bases short and J 5 bases short, with 8 bases between. For the CDR3, the DNA is TGTGCCAGCAGGGAAATAAACAATGAGCAGTTCTTC. Amino acid sequence: CASREINNEQFF.

The chain employs TRBV6-4 and TRBJ1-1; 7 bases are a match to TRBD1. Germline CDR1 and CDR2: MRHNA and SNTAGT. The CDR3 length is 15 residues. The ends lost 6 bases at V and 0 bases at J; junction bases unmatched: 7. The CDR3 region has the DNA TGTGCCAGCAGAGATGACAGGGAAGTGAACACTGAAGCTTTCTTT. Residues: CASRDDREVNTEAFF.

On this clone: The sample holds other DNA sequences that translate to the same CDR3. The chain has TRBV30 and TRBJ2-7, with no clear D. CDR1 is GTSNPN and CDR2 is SVGIG in the germline V gene (reference sequence). The V gene lost 0 bases and the J gene lost 3 bases, with 6 bases spanning the gap. The CDR3 loop spans 12 amino acids. The CDR3 region has the DNA TGTGCCTGGAGTGTTTCCAGCTACGAGCAGTACTTC. Encoded protein: CAWSVSSYEQYF.

This chain connects TRBV15 to TRBJ2-7; D not resolved. This CDR3 is built from 13 residues. Trimming pared 2 bases from V and 0 bases from J, leaving 5 bases between. Germline lookup yields CDR1 LNHNV and CDR2 YYDKDF (reference sequence). The CDR3 protein is CATSRQNSYEQYF. CDR3 nucleotide sequence: TGTGCCACCAGCAGACAAAACTCCTACGAGCAGTACTTC.

The CDR3 DNA is TGCGCCAGCAGCTACCGGGACAGGGGCTACGAGCAGTACTTC. It yields the protein CASSYRDRGYEQYF. V gene TRBV5-1 combines with J gene TRBJ2-5; 10 bases are a match to TRBD1. The tail of the sequence fits TRBJ2-7 better, so the J call may be wrong. The CDR3 totals 14 residues. Germline lookup yields CDR1 SGHRS and CDR2 YFSETQ.

This chain connects TRBV2 to TRBJ1-4; D is perhaps TRBD1 (5 bases). The CDR3 runs to 15 residues. The V gene's germline CDR1 is SNHLY and CDR2 FYNNEI. V was trimmed by 2 bases and J by 2 bases, leaving 9 bases between them. The CDR3 sequence: CASSEPQGTNEKLFF. The CDR3 coding sequence is TGTGCCAGCAGTGAACCGCAGGGCACTAATGAAAAACTGTTTTTT.

The CDR3 nucleotides read TGTGCCAGCAGCCAGGTCGGGACTAGCGGGAATTACGAGCAGTACTTC. It specifies CASSQVGTSGNYEQYF. The chain combines TRBV14 with TRBJ2-7; 13 nucleotides match TRBD2. This CDR3 is 16 amino acids long. Trimming took 3 bases from V and 4 from J; bases not matched to a gene: 6. Germline values: CDR1 SGHDN, CDR2 FVKESK.

This chain connects TRBV14 to TRBJ1-2; 7 bases agree with TRBD1. The ends lost 3 bases at V and 4 bases at J; junction bases unmatched: 2. CDR1 and CDR2 from the germline V gene are SGHDN and FVKESK. The CDR3 is 13 residues long. CDR3 bases: TGTGCCAGCAGCCACTGGACAGGCTATGGCTACACCTTC. Protein sequence: CASSHWTGYGYTF. Drawing the rest from reference TRBV14 and TRBJ1-2, the complete variable domain is EAGVTQFPSHSVIEKGQTVTLRCDPISGHDNLYWYRRVMGKEIKFLLHFVKESKQDESGMPNNRFLAERTGGTYSTLKVQPAELEDSGVYFCASSHWTGYGYTFGSGTRLTVV.

The chain has TRBV19 and TRBJ2-1; tentative D call: TRBD1 (6 bases). V was pared by 5 bases and J by 6 bases, with 17 bases between. The V gene's germline CDR1 is LNHDA and CDR2 SQIVND (reference sequence). The CDR3 runs 15 residues. The CDR3 spells CASSAGQSNPNEQFF. The CDR3 DNA reads as TGTGCCAGTAGTGCCGGACAGTCCAATCCCAATGAGCAGTTCTTC.

Here the CDR3 DNA reads TGTGCCAGCAGCTCTTGGGGGGGCGATGGGGGTGAAAAACTGTTTTTT. Translation gives CASSSWGGDGGEKLFF. V is TRBV5-4 and J is TRBJ1-4, with D possibly TRBD1 on 6 matching bases. Trimming removed 3 bases from V and 7 bases from J, with 19 bases in between. The germline V gene encodes CDR1 SGHNT and CDR2 YYREEE (reference sequence). This CDR3 region has 16 residues.